This is a list of T cell receptor beta chains from one sample in a study of shared clonotypes between healthy human individuals. This table comes from immunoSEQ multiplex PCR, and its TCRdb copy is limited to in-frame clones, with some not included. The table has about 960,000 clones, less than 85% seen once. The material sequenced was memory CD4+ T cells sorted from blood. The receptors stem from a man between 18 and 35 years old in good health. Each CDR3 is given with its conserved first and last residue. Fields, in order: J gene, D gene, V gene, clone size, CDR3 DNA, CDR3 protein. The D gene is left open where the match is weak. The size entry is marked missing in some rows and otherwise reads once, few, many or a size class.

>TRBJ1-2|NA|TRBV28|NA
TGTGCCTCTTACACCAACTATGGCTACACCTTC
CASYTNYGYTF
>TRBJ1-1|NA|TRBV30|NA
TGTGCCTGGAGTGTAGGCAGGGTCACTGAAGCTTTCTTT
CAWSVGRVTEAFF
>TRBJ1-1|TRBD1|TRBV18|few
TGTGCCAGCTCATCAGGGGGCGAAGCTTTCTTT
CASSSGGEAFF
>TRBJ1-1|NA|TRBV2|NA
TGTGCCAGCAGTGATTTGGGAAAAGCTTTCTTT
CASSDLGKAFF
>TRBJ2-5|TRBD1|TRBV10-3|NA
TGTGCCATCAGTGACTCCGGGACAGGGGAGACCCAGTACTTC
CAISDSGTGETQYF
>TRBJ1-2|NA|TRBV4-3|NA
TGCGCCAGCAGCCAAGAAATGGGGGGTGGCTACACCTTC
CASSQEMGGGYTF
>TRBJ2-5|NA|TRBV7-7|NA
TGTGCTAGCAGTATATCTTTCATGACAAATCCAGAGACCCAGTACTTC
CASSISFMTNPETQYF
>TRBJ2-7|TRBD2|TRBV6-5|NA
TGTGCCAGCACCGCGCCTAGCGGGAGCTACGAGCAGTACTTC
CASTAPSGSYEQYF
>TRBJ2-5|TRBD2|TRBV6-1|NA
TGTGCCAGCAGTGAACTTCGGGGGGGAGAGACCCAGTACTTC
CASSELRGGETQYF
>TRBJ2-3|TRBD2|TRBV19|NA
TGTGCCAGTAGTCAGACTAGCGGGAGCACAGATACGCAGTATTTT
CASSQTSGSTDTQYF
>TRBJ2-7|TRBD1|TRBV10-3|NA
TGTGCCATCAGACAGGGGGACGAGCAGTACTTC
CAIRQGDEQYF
>TRBJ2-3|NA|TRBV5-1|once
TGCGCCAGCAGCTTGTCGTCCCTTCAGGATACGCAGTATTTT
CASSLSSLQDTQYF
>TRBJ2-1|NA|TRBV6-6|NA
TGTGCCAGCAGGCATGGGTCTAATGAGCAGTTCTTC
CASRHGSNEQFF
>TRBJ1-5|TRBD1|TRBV18|once
TGTGCCAGCTCACCCGGGACAGGGTCCCCCGTGGGCAATCAGCCCCAGCATTTT
CASSPGTGSPVGNQPQHF
>TRBJ2-3|NA|TRBV7-2|NA
TGTGCCAGCAGCTTAGCGCAGGTCACAGATACGCAGTATTTT
CASSLAQVTDTQYF
>TRBJ1-2|TRBD1|TRBV5-4|NA
TGTGCCAGCAGCTTGGCCGGGACAGAAAGCTACACCTTC
CASSLAGTESYTF
>TRBJ2-3|NA|TRBV11-2|NA
TGTGCCAGCAGCCTTATTGAGGATGGCACAGATACGCAGTATTTT
CASSLIEDGTDTQYF
>TRBJ2-7|TRBD2|TRBV6-6|NA
TGTGCCAGCAGTTACCGGCGGGAGGGCCGGCACGAGCAGTACTTC
CASSYRREGRHEQYF
>TRBJ2-5|TRBD2|TRBV6-5|NA
TGTGCCAGCAGTGGCGGGAGACCCACAGAGACCCAGTACTTC
CASSGGRPTETQYF
>TRBJ2-7|TRBD2|TRBV6-5|NA
TGTGCCAGCAGTCCCGGTCGGGGGGTCCTCTACGAGCAGTACTTC
CASSPGRGVLYEQYF
>TRBJ1-5|NA|TRBV28|NA
TGTGCCAGCAGCCATCGACGGAGATATAGCAATCAGCCCCAGCATTTT
CASSHRRRYSNQPQHF
>TRBJ2-5|NA|TRBV13|NA
TGTGCCAGCAGCACCCGGGCTATACAAGAGACCCAGTACTTC
CASSTRAIQETQYF
>TRBJ2-5|TRBD2|TRBV7-6|NA
TGTGCCAGCAGCTTATTCGGGACTAGCGGGAGGGAGACCCAGTACTTC
CASSLFGTSGRETQYF
>TRBJ1-1|NA|TRBV6-6|NA
TGTGCCAGCAGTTACTCGTTACAGGGGAACACTGAAGCTTTCTTT
CASSYSLQGNTEAFF
>TRBJ2-7|TRBD1|TRBV6-1|NA
TGTGCCAGCAGTGAAGCATCGGGGACAGGGCCGTACGAGCAGTACTTC
CASSEASGTGPYEQYF
>TRBJ1-1|NA|TRBV6-5|NA
TGTGCCAGCTCCCCCTTCGGACAAACGAACACTGAAGCTTTCTTT
CASSPFGQTNTEAFF
>TRBJ1-2|NA|TRBV30|few
TGTGCCTGGAGTCTGGGGGGGACAAACTATGGCTACACCTTC
CAWSLGGTNYGYTF
>TRBJ2-2|TRBD2|TRBV7-6|NA
TGTGCCAGCAGCTTAAGAGGTTCAGCGGGAGTCGCCGGGGAGCTGTTTTTT
CASSLRGSAGVAGELFF
>TRBJ2-7|NA|TRBV15|NA
TGTGCCACCAGCAGAGGGGATTCCTACGAGCAGTACTTC
CATSRGDSYEQYF
>TRBJ1-4|NA|TRBV10-3|many
TGTGCCATCAGTGAGGGCAGCCCGAATGAAAAACTGTTTTTT
CAISEGSPNEKLFF
>TRBJ2-1|NA|TRBV7-3|NA
TGTGCCAGCAGCCCAGAACTAGCCCAGAATGAGCAGTTCTTC
CASSPELAQNEQFF
>TRBJ2-7|NA|TRBV2|NA
TGTGCCAGCAGTGAGGTGAACGAGCAGTACTTC
CASSEVNEQYF
>TRBJ1-5|NA|TRBV21-1|NA
TGTGCCAGCAGCAAGACAGGGGGCAATCAGCCCCAGCATTTT
CASSKTGGNQPQHF
>TRBJ2-1|NA|TRBV6-5|NA
TGTGCCAGCAGTTACCCTGGAGGGGGAAAGCAGTTCTTC
CASSYPGGGKQFF
>TRBJ2-2|TRBD1|TRBV5-6|few
TGTGCCAGCAGCCCCGACAGGGGGCGATTTGACGGGGAGCTGTTTTTT
CASSPDRGRFDGELFF
>TRBJ2-1|NA|TRBV27|NA
TGTGCCAGCAGTTTAAGGCCGAGCTCCTACAATGAGCAGTTCTTC
CASSLRPSSYNEQFF
>TRBJ1-4|NA|TRBV10-3|NA
TGTGCCATCAGTGGCTCAGGTGAAAAACTGTTTTTT
CAISGSGEKLFF
>TRBJ2-3|TRBD2|TRBV19|NA
TGTGCCAGTAGTAGCCTAGCGGGGGGGCCAGATACGCAGTATTTT
CASSSLAGGPDTQYF
>TRBJ2-7|NA|TRBV10-2|NA
TGCGCCAGCAAGAAGGGGCAGGGAGCATCCTACGAGCAGTACTTC
CASKKGQGASYEQYF
>TRBJ1-2|NA|TRBV28|NA
TGTGCCATCCGCAGAGGGGGCTATGGCTACACCTTC
CAIRRGGYGYTF
>TRBJ2-4|TRBD2|TRBV27|NA
TGTGCCAGCAGTTTACAAGCGACTAGCGGAGCCAATCCTGGTGCCAAAAACATTCAGTACTTC
CASSLQATSGANPGAKNIQYF
>TRBJ2-1|TRBD2|TRBV6-5|NA
TGTGCCAGCAGACGCGGGGGACCCTACAATGAGCAGTTCTTC
CASRRGGPYNEQFF
>TRBJ2-7|NA|TRBV6-4|NA
TGTGCCAGCAACGGGGTCCCGAGCTCCTACGAGCAGTACTTC
CASNGVPSSYEQYF
>TRBJ2-3|TRBD2|TRBV11-3|few
TGTGCCAGCAGTCCCACCACGGGGGGTACGCAGTATTTT
CASSPTTGGTQYF
>TRBJ2-1|TRBD2|TRBV18|NA
TGTGCCAGCTCCCTGGGACTAGCGGGGGGGCGGGAGTACAATGAGCAGTTCTTC
CASSLGLAGGREYNEQFF
>TRBJ2-2|TRBD1|TRBV10-3|few
TGTGCCATCGGGTACAGGGGGAACACCGGGGAGCTGTTTTTT
CAIGYRGNTGELFF